Listed below are T cell receptor beta chains from one sample, sequenced in a study of T cells in Graves' hyperthyroidism and ophthalmopathy. TCRdb passed the multiplex PCR reads through MiXCR, listing each CDR3 protein once. The table lists under 400,000 distinct CDR3 sequences, under 15% of them singletons. The sequencing sample was made of blood. Receptors were obtained from a woman between 18 and 29 years old with Graves' hyperthyroidism. Each CDR3 is given with its conserved first and last residue. A D gene is named only where the DNA matches it firmly. Part of the rows lack a size; the others show once, few, many or a class for expanded clones.

abundance,j_gene,v_gene,d_gene,CDR3aa,CDR3nt
many,TRBJ1-1,TRBV9,TRBD1,CASSAGQGATEAFF,TGTGCCAGCAGCGCGGGACAGGGAGCCACTGAAGCTTTCTTT
NA,TRBJ2-4,TRBV20-1,NA,CSARQGRIQYF,TGCAGTGCTAGGCAGGGGCGCATTCAGTACTTC
many,TRBJ2-1,TRBV27,NA,CASSLSRQSYNEQFF,TGTGCCAGCAGTTTATCGCGACAGTCCTACAATGAGCAGTTCTTC
NA,TRBJ1-1,TRBV6-2/TRBV6-3,NA,CASSPTLGPGYLNTEAFF,TGTGCCAGCAGTCCAACCCTGGGACCGGGCTATTTGAACACTGAAGCTTTCTTT
NA,TRBJ2-1,TRBV6-2/TRBV6-3,NA,CASSYGGWGSQQFF,TGTGCCAGCAGTTACGGGGGATGGGGGTCCCAGCAGTTCTTC
many,TRBJ1-1,TRBV5-1,TRBD1,CASSSGTGRGAEAFF,TGCGCCAGCAGCTCCGGGACAGGGAGGGGCGCTGAAGCTTTCTTT
many,TRBJ1-1,TRBV18,TRBD1,CASSPPSLEGPRQGAFF,TGTGCCAGCTCACCACCGAGTTTGGAGGGACCCCGACAGGGGGCTTTCTTT
many,TRBJ2-7,TRBV18,NA,CASSPPGHYEQYF,TGTGCCAGCTCACCACCGGGTCACTACGAGCAGTACTTC
many,TRBJ2-1,TRBV9,TRBD1,CASSDSGTGGSGSYNEQFF,TGTGCCAGCAGCGACTCAGGGACAGGGGGCAGCGGGTCCTACAATGAGCAGTTCTTC
NA,TRBJ2-6,TRBV6-5,NA,CASSYRQGYGANVLTF,TGTGCCAGCAGTTACCGCCAGGGGTATGGGGCCAACGTCCTGACTTTC
many,TRBJ2-1,TRBV12-3/TRBV12-4,TRBD2,CASSGPGGPANEQFF,TGTGCCAGCAGCGGGCCGGGGGGGCCGGCGAATGAGCAGTTCTTC
many,TRBJ2-3,TRBV20-1,NA,CSATGAGADTQYF,TGCAGTGCTACTGGAGCTGGCGCAGATACGCAGTATTTT
NA,TRBJ1-6,TRBV6-1,NA,CASSPRGGDHLSPLHF,TGTGCCAGCAGCCCGAGGGGAGGGGACCATCTTTCACCCCTCCACTTT
many,TRBJ2-2,TRBV3-1,NA,CASSPKGTGELFF,TGTGCCAGCAGCCCCAAGGGCACCGGGGAGCTGTTTTTT
NA,TRBJ2-5,TRBV6-1,TRBD2,CASSHRLAEYEETQYF,TGTGCCAGCAGTCATAGACTAGCGGAGTACGAAGAGACCCAGTACTTC